This T cell receptor beta chain derives from a study of regulatory T cells in long-lasting Graves disease. The germline V gene encodes CDR1 MNHEY and CDR2 SVGEGT. V gave up 2 bases and J gave up 6 bases, with 14 bases separating them. This CDR3 has 15 amino acids. Time point described: newly diagnosed GD, antithyroid drugs for less than 3 months. Scientists built the TCR library using RNA that was extracted from PBMCs. Investigators prepared the TCR beta libraries by applying iRepertoire HTBI primers and Arm-PCR of CDR3 regions. TCRdb used MiXCR to reprocess the multiplex PCR reads, holding one entry per CDR3 protein. The data hold approximately 490,000 distinct CDR3 sequences, with roughly 15% observed a single time. These data were likewise used in another study, on T cells in Graves' hyperthyroidism and ophthalmopathy. That paper adds: When the TCR CDR3 underwent first-round RT-PCR, the HTBI primer set was used.

The chain combines TRBV6-2 or TRBV6-3 with TRBJ2-4, with D perhaps TRBD1 (6 bases). This TCR came from a man aged 40-55 years with Graves disease. The input for sequencing was peripheral blood mononuclear cells (PBMCs), taken at new diagnosis, from a patient treated with antithyroid drugs. The CDR3 region has the DNA TGTGCCAGCAGTTACAGTCCAGGGGACGGAAACATTCAGTACTTC. It translates to CASSYSPGDGNIQYF.